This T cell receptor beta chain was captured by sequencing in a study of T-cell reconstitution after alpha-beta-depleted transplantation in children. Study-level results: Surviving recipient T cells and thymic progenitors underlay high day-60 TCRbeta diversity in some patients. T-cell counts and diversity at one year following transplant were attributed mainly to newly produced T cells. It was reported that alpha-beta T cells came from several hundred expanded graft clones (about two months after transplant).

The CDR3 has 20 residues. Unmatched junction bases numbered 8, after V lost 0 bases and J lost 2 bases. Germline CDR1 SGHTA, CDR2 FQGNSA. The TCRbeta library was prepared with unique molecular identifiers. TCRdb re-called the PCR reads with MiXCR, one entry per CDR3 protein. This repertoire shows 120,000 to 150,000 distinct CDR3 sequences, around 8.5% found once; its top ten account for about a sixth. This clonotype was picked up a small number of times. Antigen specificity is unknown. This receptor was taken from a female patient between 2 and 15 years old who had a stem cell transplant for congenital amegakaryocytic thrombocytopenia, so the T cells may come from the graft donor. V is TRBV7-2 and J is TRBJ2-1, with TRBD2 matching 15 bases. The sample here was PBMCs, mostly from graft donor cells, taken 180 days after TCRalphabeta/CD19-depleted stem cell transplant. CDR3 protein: CASSLAFGLAGGVTYNEQFF. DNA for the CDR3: TGTGCCAGCAGCTTAGCGTTCGGACTAGCGGGAGGGGTTACCTACAATGAGCAGTTCTTC.